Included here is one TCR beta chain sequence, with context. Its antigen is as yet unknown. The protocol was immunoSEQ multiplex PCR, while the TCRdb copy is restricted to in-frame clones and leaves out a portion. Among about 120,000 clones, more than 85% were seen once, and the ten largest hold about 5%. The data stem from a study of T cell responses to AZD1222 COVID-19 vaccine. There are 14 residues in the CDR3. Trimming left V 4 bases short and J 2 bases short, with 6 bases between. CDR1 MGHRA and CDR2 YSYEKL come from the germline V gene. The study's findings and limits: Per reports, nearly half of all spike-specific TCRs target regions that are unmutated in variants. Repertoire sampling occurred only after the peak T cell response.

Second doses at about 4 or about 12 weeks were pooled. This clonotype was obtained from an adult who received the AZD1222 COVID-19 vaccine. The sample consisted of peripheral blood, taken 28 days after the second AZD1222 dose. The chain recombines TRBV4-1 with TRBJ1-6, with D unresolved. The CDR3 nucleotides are TGCGCCAGCAGCCCCCGACCCTATAATTCACCCCTCCACTTT. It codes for CASSPRPYNSPLHF.